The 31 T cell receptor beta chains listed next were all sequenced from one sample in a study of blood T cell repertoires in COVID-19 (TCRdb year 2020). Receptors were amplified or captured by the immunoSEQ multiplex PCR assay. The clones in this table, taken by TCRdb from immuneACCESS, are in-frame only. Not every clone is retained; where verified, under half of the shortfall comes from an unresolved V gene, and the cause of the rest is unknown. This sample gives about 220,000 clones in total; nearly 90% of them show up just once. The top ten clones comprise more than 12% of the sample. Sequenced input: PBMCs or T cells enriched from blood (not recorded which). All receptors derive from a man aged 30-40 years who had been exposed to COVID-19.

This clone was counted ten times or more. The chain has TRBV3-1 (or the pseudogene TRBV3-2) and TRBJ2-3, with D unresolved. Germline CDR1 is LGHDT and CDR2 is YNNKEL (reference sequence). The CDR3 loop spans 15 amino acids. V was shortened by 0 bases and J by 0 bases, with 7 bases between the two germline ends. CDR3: CASSQDLSSTDTQYF. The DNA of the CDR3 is TGTGCCAGCAGCCAAGACCTCTCTAGCACAGATACGCAGTATTTT.

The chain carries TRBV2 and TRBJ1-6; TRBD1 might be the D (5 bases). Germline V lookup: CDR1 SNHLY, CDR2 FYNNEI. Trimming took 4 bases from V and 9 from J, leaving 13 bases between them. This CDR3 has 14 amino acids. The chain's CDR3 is CASSATGAGSPLHF. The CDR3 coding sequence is TGTGCCAGCAGTGCCACAGGAGCTGGTTCACCCCTCCACTTT.

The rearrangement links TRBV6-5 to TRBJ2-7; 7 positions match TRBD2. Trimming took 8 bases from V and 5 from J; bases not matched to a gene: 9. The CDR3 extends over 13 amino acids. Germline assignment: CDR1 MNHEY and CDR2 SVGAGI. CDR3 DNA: TGTGCCAGCCGGGAGGCAGGGAGGGACGAGCAGTACTTC. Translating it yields CASREAGRDEQYF.

The CDR3 region is CASSGLQGVNEQYF. The CDR3, as DNA: TGTGCCAGCAGCGGGCTTCAGGGTGTGAACGAGCAGTACTTC. The J gene is TRBJ2-7, the V gene TRBV11-2; maybe TRBD1 (5 bases). The ends were cut back, 5 bases at V and 5 bases at J, with 16 bases in the middle. This CDR3 contains 14 residues. CDR1 is SGHAT and CDR2 is FQNNGV in the germline V gene.

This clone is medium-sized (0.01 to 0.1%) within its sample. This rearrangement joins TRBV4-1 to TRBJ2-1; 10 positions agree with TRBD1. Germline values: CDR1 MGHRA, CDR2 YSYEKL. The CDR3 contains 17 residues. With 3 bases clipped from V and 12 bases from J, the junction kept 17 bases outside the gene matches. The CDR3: CASSHYSGTGVQWVQFF. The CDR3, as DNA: TGCGCCAGCAGCCATTACTCCGGGACAGGGGTTCAGTGGGTGCAGTTCTTC.

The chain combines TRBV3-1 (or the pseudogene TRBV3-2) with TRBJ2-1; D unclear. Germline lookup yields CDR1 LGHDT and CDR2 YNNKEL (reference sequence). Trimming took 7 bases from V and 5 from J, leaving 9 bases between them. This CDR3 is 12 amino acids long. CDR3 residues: CASTNSNNEQFF. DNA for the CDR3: TGTGCCAGCACTAATAGTAACAATGAGCAGTTCTTC.

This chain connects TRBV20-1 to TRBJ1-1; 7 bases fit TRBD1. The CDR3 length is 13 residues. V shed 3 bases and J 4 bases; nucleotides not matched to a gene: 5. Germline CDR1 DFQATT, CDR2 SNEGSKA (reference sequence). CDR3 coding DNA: TGCAGTGCTAGTCGACAGGGAGGCACTGAAGCTTTCTTT. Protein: CSASRQGGTEAFF.

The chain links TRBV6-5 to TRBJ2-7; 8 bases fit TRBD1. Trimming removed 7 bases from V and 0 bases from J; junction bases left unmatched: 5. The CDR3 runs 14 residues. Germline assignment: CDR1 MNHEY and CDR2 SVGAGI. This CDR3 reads CASKPGTGSYEQYF. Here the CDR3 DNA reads TGTGCCAGCAAACCCGGGACAGGCTCCTACGAGCAGTACTTC.

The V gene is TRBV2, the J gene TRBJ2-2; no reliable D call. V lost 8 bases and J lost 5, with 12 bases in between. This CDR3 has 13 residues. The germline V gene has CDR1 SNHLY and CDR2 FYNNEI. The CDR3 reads CASSGLQTGELFF. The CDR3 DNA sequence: TGTGCCAGCTCCGGGTTACAAACCGGGGAGCTGTTTTTT.

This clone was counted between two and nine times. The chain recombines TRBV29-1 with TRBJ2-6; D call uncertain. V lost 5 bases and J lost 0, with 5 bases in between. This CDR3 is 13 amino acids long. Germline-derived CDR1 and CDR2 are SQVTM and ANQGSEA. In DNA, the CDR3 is TGCAGCGTTCAGTTCTCTGGGGCCAACGTCCTGACTTTC. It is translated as CSVQFSGANVLTF.

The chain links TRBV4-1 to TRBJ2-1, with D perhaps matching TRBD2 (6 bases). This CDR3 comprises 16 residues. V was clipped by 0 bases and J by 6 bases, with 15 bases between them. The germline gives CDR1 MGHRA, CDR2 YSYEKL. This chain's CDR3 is CASSQDSGELFNEQFF. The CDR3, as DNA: TGCGCCAGCAGCCAAGACTCGGGGGAGTTATTCAATGAGCAGTTCTTC.

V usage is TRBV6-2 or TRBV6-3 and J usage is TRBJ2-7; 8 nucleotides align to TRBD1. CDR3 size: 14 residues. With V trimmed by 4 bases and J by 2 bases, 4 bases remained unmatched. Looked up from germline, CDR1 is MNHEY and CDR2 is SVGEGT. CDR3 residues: CASSSGQGPYEQYF. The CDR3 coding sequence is TGTGCCAGCAGTTCTGGACAGGGTCCCTACGAGCAGTACTTC.

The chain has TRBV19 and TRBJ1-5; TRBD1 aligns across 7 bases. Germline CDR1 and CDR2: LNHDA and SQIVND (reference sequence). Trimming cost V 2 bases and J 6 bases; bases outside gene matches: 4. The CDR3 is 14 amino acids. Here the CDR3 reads CASSIQGVSQPQHF. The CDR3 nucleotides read TGTGCCAGTAGTATACAGGGGGTGAGTCAGCCCCAGCATTTT.

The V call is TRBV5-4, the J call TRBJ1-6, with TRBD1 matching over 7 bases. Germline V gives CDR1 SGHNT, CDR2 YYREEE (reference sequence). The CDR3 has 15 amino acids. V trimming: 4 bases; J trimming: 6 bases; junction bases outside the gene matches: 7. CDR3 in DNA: TGTGCCAGCAGCCTTCCGGGACAGATTAATTCACCCCTCCACTTT. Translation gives CASSLPGQINSPLHF. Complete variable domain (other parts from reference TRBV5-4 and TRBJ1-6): ETGVTQSPTHLIKTRGQQVTLRCSSQSGHNTVSWYQQALGQGPQFIFQYYREEENGRGNFPPRFSGLQFPNYSSELNVNALELDDSALYLCASSLPGQINSPLHFGNGTRLTVT.

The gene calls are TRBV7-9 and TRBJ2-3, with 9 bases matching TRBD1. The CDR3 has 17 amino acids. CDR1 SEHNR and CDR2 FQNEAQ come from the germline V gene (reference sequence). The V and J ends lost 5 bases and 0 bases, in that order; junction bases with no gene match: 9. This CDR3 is CASSHWDREMSTDTQYF. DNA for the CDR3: TGTGCCAGCAGCCATTGGGACAGGGAAATGAGCACAGATACGCAGTATTTT.

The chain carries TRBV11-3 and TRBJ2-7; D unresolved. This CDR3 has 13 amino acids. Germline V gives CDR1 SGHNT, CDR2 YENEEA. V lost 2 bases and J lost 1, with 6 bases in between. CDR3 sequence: CASSLTASYEQYF. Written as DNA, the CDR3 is TGTGCCAGCAGCTTAACAGCATCCTACGAGCAGTACTTC.

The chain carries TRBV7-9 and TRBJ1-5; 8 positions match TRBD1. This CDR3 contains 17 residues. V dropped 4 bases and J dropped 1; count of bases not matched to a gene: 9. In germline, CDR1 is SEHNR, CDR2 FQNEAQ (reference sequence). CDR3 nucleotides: TGTGCCAGCAGCTGGGGGACAGGTGGGGAAAGCAATCAGCCCCAGCATTTT. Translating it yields CASSWGTGGESNQPQHF.

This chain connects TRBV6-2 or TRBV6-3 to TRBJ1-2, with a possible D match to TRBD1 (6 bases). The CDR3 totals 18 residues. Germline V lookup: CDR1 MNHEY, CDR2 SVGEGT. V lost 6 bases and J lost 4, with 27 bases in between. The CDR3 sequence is CASSPGDQGLGFAYGYTF. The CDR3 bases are TGTGCCAGCAGCCCGGGGGACCAGGGGCTGGGTTTTGCCTATGGCTACACCTTC.

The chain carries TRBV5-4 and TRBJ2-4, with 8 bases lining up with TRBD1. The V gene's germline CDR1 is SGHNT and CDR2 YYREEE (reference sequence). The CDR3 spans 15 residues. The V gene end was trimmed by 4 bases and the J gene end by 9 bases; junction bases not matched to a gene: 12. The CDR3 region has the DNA TGTGCCAGCAGCCAACCGACAGGGGATGGGGGCATTCAGTACTTC. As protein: CASSQPTGDGGIQYF.

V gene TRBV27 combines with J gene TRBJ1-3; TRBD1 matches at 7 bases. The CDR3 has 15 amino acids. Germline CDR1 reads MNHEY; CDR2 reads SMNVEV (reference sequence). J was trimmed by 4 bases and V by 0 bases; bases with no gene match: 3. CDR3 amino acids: CASSLSSGGGNTIYF. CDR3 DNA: TGTGCCAGCAGTTTATCTTCAGGGGGAGGAAACACCATATATTTT.

CDR3 bases: TGTGCCAGCAGTGACTCGAGACAGGGACTCACCGGGGAGCTGTTTTTT. Translating gives CASSDSRQGLTGELFF. The genes are TRBV6-4 and TRBJ2-2, with TRBD1 as a possible D gene (7 bases). Trimming took 0 bases from V and 4 from J, leaving 12 bases between them. Germline V lookup: CDR1 MRHNA, CDR2 SNTAGT. The CDR3 is made up of 16 amino acids.

CDR3 sequence: CASSRDKGRNIQYF. DNA of the CDR3: TGCGCCAGCAGCCGGGACAAAGGGCGGAACATTCAGTACTTC. The genes are TRBV5-1 and TRBJ2-4; D possibly corresponds to TRBD1 (6 bases). V lost 4 bases, J lost 7 bases, and 15 bases lay in between. This CDR3 spans 14 amino acids. Germline CDR1 is SGHRS and CDR2 is YFSETQ.

CDR3 loop: CASRMAHGGTEAFF. The DNA for the CDR3 is TGTGCCAGCAGGATGGCCCACGGAGGGACTGAAGCTTTCTTT. The chain is built from TRBV2 and TRBJ1-1; D call uncertain. The CDR3 extends over 14 amino acids. V was trimmed by 6 bases and J by 5 bases, leaving 16 bases between them. The germline CDR1 and CDR2 sequences are SNHLY and FYNNEI.

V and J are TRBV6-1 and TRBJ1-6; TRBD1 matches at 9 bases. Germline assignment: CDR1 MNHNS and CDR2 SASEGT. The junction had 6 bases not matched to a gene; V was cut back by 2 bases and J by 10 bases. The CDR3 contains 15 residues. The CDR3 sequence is CASSESGTGSSPLHF. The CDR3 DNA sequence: TGTGCCAGCAGTGAAAGCGGGACAGGGTCATCACCCCTCCACTTT.

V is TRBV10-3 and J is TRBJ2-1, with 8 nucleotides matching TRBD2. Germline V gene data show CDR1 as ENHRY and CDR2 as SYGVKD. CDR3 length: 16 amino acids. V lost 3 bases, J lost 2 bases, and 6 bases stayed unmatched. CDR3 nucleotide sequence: TGTGCCATCAGTGAATCGGTTAGCGGGGCCTACAATGAGCAGTTCTTC. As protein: CAISESVSGAYNEQFF.

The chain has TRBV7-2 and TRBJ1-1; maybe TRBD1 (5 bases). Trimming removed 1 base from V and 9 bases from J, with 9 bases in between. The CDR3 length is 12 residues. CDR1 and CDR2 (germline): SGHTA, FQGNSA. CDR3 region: CASSLGTTQAFF. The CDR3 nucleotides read TGTGCCAGCAGCTTAGGGACAACCCAAGCTTTCTTT.

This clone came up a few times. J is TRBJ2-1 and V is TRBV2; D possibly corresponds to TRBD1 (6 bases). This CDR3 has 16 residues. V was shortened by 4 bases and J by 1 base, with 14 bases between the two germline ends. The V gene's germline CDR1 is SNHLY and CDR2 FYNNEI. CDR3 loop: CASSALQGRSYNEQFF. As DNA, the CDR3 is TGTGCCAGCAGTGCCCTACAGGGAAGGTCCTACAATGAGCAGTTCTTC.

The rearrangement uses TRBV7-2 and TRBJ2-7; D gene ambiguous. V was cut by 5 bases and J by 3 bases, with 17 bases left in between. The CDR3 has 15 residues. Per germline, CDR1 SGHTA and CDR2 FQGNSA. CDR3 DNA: TGTGCCAGCAGCCCCCGCGTGGGCATAGACTACGAGCAGTACTTC. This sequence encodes CASSPRVGIDYEQYF.

In DNA form, the CDR3 reads TGTGCCAGTAGAGATTCTAGGGACAGGGCGACAGATACGCAGTATTTT. This codes for CASRDSRDRATDTQYF. This chain connects TRBV19 to TRBJ2-3, with 9 nucleotides matching TRBD1. Trimming cost V 6 bases and J 3 bases; bases outside gene matches: 10. CDR1 and CDR2 (germline): LNHDA, SQIVND (reference sequence). The CDR3 sequence is 16 residues long.

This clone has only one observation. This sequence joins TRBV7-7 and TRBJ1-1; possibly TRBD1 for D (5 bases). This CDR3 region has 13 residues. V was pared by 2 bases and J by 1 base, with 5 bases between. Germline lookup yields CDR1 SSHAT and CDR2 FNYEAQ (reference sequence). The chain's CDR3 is CASSLRGNTEAFF. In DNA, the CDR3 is TGTGCCAGCAGCTTAAGGGGGAACACTGAAGCTTTCTTT.

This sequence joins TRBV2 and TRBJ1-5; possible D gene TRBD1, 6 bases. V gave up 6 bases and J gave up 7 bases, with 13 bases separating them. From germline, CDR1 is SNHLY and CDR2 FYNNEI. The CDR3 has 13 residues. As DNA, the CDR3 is TGTGCCAGCAGGACCGAGACAGGCCAGCCCCAGCATTTT. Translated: CASRTETGQPQHF.